Listed here is a single TCR beta chain. This clonotype was detected many times. Its antigen target is currently unknown. Within one base of it there is no much larger clone, and no base qualities were kept. These data are taken from a study of molecular identifiers for immune sequencing clone quantification (dated by TCRdb to between 2017 and 2018). Describing the broader study: For a replicate experiment, RNA from roughly 20,000 or 100,000 naive CD8 T cells was divided into five aliquots, and four of the five aliquots were sequenced. This methods study used CD8 T cells to benchmark TCR RNA copy counting and molecular-identifier clustering-based TCR repertoire sequencing (MIDCIRS). Beyond this particular receptor, the publication reports: Naive libraries contained spiked-in Jurkat TCR RNA (roughly 10 copies' worth), which is not part of the donor repertoire. Highly expanded clone sizes could be underestimated because identical TCR molecules may share a barcode. Modeling indicated approximately 3.1 TCR RNA copies recovered per cell, compared with around 11 by digital PCR, which implies a capture efficiency of approximately 30%. Spiked-in Jurkat TCR RNA equal to a single cell's worth was reported to be detectable even within one million naive CD8 T cells. When barcode sub-clustering was not used, chimeric consensus sequences inflated TCR diversity, with chimeras reaching as high as 47%. In CMV-specific effector cells, clones with more than 20 RNA copies contained over 98% of molecules, whereas in naive cells such clones contained under 1% of molecules.

Naive CD8 T cell libraries were made from 20,000 to 1,000,000 sorted cells using 10%, 30% or 50% of purified RNA. On a BD FACSAria II, naive CD8 T cells were FACS-sorted as CD8+CD4-CCR7+CD45RA+ and collected into RLT Plus buffer. Detection sensitivity was tested by spiking Jurkat RNA equal to about 10 TCR copies' worth into samples containing about 18,000-1,000,000 naive CD8 T cells. CD8 T cells were enriched with RosetteSep CD8+ T Cell Enrichment Cocktail and Ficoll-Paque, followed by ACK red cell lysis. The protocol used for the library was PCR. Sequencing relied on an Illumina HiSeq 4000. Bulk TCR libraries were prepared as previously described, using TCR primers listed in Table S5. Total RNA was purified with the Qiagen AllPrep DNA/RNA kit. Before any analysis, reads coming from multiple sequencing runs of the same library were combined into one pool. In the original analysis: Reads were retained only if the reads had an exact TCR constant sequence, and the retained reads were trimmed to 150 nt and grouped according to their 12-nt molecular barcodes. Within each barcode group, reads were sub-clustered at a 15% Levenshtein threshold, and quality-weighted consensus sequences were built per RNA molecule. Non-functional sequences were excluded, and lower-count sequences lying one edit away from another sequence were also excluded. Barcode sub-clusters with fewer than 20% of the maximum read count were removed, based on fitting two negative binomial distributions. The raw public data were reprocessed by TCRdb itself: fastp quality trimming at Q25, MiXCR clonotype calling, in-frame beta chains only. One record per CDR3 amino acid sequence lists the most common genes and DNA. TCRdb's processing, not the authors' own work, is the source of the V and J calls. Counted in this sample were hundreds of thousands of distinct CDR3 sequences; about 20% of them appeared once. The top ten clones comprise roughly 0.9% of the sample.

The origin of this receptor is a human donor in good health. Some libraries in this study had Jurkat cell RNA spiked in. Source material: naive CD8+ T cells from blood, with Jurkat cell RNA spiked in. The cell subset or site label, read with the paper, signifies: FACS-sorted CD8+CD4-CCR7+CD45RA+ naive T cells.

The bases read TGTGCCTGGAGTGTACTGATTAGCGGGGGAGGCGAGCAGTACTTC. This is translated as CAWSVLISGGGEQYF. The sequence is built from TRBV30 and TRBJ2-7, and 9 junction bases match TRBD2. The germline V gene (reference sequence) gives CDR1 as GTSNPN and CDR2 as SVGIG. Clipping removes 0 bases from V and 6 bases from J, with 9 as the unmatched junction base count. Counted from cysteine to phenylalanine, this CDR3 has 15 amino acids. Only the CDR3 DNA is retained, 45 bases long and in frame from the first base.